The clone carrying this TCR beta chain was found once. Its antigen is not identified. These data originate in a study of shared clonotypes between healthy human individuals. Study-level points and caveats: Clonotype sharing across a handful of donors was observed for 4.5% to 6.5% of naive CD4 clonotypes. Rarefaction analysis demonstrated incomplete sorted-subset sequencing notwithstanding large depth.

In replicate PCRs of sorted subsets, around 0.2 ug DNA, approximately 28,000 T cell genomes, was used. Sequencing used immunoSEQ multiplex PCR; TCRdb keeps in-frame clones, though not all of them. Of 80,000 to 100,000 clones in the sample, about 70% were seen once. Per the germline V gene, CDR1 is SGHAT and CDR2 is FQNNGV. Deletions cut 4 bases from V and 5 bases from J, with 11 bases between. This CDR3 contains 14 residues. Sequencing used memory CD8+ T cells sorted from blood. Sample subset: CD45RO+ cells pooled with CCR7-negative TemRA cells. V usage is TRBV11-2 and J usage is TRBJ1-4; a possible D gene is TRBD1 (6 bases). This sequence originates from a young man in good health. Here the CDR3 reads CASSSWTENEKLFF. The CDR3 DNA follows: TGTGCCAGCAGCTCCTGGACAGAAAATGAAAAACTGTTTTTT.